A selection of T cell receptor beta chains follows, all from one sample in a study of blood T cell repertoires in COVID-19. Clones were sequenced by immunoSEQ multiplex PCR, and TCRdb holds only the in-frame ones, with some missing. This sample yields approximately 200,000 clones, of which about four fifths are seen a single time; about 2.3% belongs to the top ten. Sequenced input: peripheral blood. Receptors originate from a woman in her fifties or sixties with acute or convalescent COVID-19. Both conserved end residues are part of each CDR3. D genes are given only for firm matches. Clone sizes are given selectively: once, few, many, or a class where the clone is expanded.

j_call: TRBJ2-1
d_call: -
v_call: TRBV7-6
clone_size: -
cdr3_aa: CASSVRSGGAGVGNEQFF
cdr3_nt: TGTGCCAGCAGCGTTAGGAGTGGGGGGGCGGGCGTCGGCAATGAGCAGTTCTTC

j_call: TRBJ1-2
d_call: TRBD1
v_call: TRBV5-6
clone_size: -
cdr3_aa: CASSLSRGHYGYTF
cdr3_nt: TGTGCCAGCAGCTTGTCCAGGGGGCACTATGGCTACACCTTC

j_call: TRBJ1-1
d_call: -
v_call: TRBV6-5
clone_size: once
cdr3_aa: CASSYSWSGTEAFF
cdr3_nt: TGTGCCAGCAGTTACTCGTGGTCGGGCACTGAAGCTTTCTTT

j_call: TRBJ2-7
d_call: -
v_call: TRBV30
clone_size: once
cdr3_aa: CAWSVPGQLPYEQYF
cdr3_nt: TGTGCCTGGAGTGTACCAGGGCAACTTCCCTACGAGCAGTACTTC

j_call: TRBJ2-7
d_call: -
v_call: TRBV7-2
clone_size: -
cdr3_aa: CASSLAGGLMREQYF
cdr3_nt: TGTGCCAGCAGCTTAGCGGGGGGGCTAATGAGGGAGCAGTACTTC

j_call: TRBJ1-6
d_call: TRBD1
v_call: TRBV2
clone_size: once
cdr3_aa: CASSEAKPGQGMTGAVAPLHF
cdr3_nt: TGTGCCAGCAGTGAAGCCAAACCGGGACAGGGGATGACTGGTGCGGTGGCACCCCTCCACTTT

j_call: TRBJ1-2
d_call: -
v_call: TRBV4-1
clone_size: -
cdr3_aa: CASSQGGGVYGYTF
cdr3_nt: TGCGCCAGCAGCCAAGGCGGCGGGGTGTATGGCTACACCTTC

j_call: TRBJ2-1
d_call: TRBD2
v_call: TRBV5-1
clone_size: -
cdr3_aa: CASSLEAGGLTEQFF
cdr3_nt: TGCGCCAGCAGCTTGGAGGCGGGGGGCCTAACAGAGCAGTTCTTC

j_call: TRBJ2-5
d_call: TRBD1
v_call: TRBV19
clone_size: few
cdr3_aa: CASSADRGETQYF
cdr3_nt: TGTGCCAGTAGTGCCGACAGGGGTGAGACCCAGTACTTC

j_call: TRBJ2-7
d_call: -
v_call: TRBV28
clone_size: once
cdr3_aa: CASRLTNPSYEQYF
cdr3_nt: TGTGCCAGCAGACTGACAAATCCTTCCTACGAGCAGTACTTC

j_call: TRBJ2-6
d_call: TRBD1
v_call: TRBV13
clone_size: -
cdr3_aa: CASSRQGANVGANVLTF
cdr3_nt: TGTGCCAGCAGCCGACAGGGGGCGAACGTTGGGGCCAACGTCCTGACTTTC

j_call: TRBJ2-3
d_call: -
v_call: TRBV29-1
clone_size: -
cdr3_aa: CSVRQVTTDTQYF
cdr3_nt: TGCAGCGTGCGACAGGTAACCACAGATACGCAGTATTTT

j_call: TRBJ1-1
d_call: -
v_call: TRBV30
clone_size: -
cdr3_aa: CAWSLQTNTEAFF
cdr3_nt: TGTGCCTGGAGTTTACAGACGAACACTGAAGCTTTCTTT

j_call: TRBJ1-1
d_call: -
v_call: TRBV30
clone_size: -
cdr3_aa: CAWGEGSTEAFF
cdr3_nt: TGTGCCTGGGGGGAGGGATCCACTGAAGCTTTCTTT

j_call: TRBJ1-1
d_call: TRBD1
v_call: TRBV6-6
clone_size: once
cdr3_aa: CASSYYQGARPEAFF
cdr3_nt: TGTGCCAGCAGTTATTATCAGGGGGCGCGCCCTGAAGCTTTCTTT

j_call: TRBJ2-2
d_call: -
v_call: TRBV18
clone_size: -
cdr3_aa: CASSPRMSGTNTGELFF
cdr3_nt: TGTGCCAGCTCACCACGGATGTCAGGGACGAACACCGGGGAGCTGTTTTTT

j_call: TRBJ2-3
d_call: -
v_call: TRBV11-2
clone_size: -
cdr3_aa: CASTPGVGHTTDTQYF
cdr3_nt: TGTGCCAGCACCCCGGGGGTAGGACACACGACAGATACGCAGTATTTT

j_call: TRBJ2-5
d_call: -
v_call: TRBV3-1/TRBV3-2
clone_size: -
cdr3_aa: CASSTGGAQETQYF
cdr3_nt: TGTGCCAGCAGCACTGGGGGGGCCCAAGAGACCCAGTACTTC

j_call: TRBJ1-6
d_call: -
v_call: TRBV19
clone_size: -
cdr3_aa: CASSPRWSDSYSPLHF
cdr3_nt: TGTGCCAGTAGTCCGAGGTGGTCGGACAGCTATTCACCCCTCCACTTT

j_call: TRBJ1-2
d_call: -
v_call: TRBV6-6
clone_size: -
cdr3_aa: CASSYPTGNYGYTF
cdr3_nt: TGTGCCAGCAGTTACCCGACAGGAAACTATGGCTACACCTTC

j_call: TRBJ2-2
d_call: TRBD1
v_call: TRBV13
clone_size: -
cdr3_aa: CASSFINHNLGTGGYTGELFF
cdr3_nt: TGTGCCAGCAGCTTCATCAACCACAATCTTGGGACAGGGGGTTACACCGGGGAGCTGTTTTTT

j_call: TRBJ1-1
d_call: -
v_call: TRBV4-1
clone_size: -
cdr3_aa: CASSQVGYRDTEAFF
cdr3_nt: TGCGCCAGCAGCCAAGTTGGGTATCGGGACACTGAAGCTTTCTTT

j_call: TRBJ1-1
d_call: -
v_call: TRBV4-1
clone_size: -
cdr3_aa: CASSHRGTEAFF
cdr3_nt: TGCGCCAGCAGCCACCGCGGGACTGAAGCTTTCTTT

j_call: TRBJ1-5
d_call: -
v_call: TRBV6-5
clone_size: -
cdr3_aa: CASSYQYSNQPQHF
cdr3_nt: TGTGCCAGCAGTTACCAGTATAGCAATCAGCCCCAGCATTTT

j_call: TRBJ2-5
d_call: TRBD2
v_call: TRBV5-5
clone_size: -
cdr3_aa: CASSRGAGGPPSVAETQYF
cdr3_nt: TGTGCCAGCAGCCGAGGAGCGGGGGGGCCTCCTTCAGTAGCAGAGACCCAGTACTTC

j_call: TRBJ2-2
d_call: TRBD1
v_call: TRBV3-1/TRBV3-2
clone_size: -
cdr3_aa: CASSRGQGYAGELFF
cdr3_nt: TGTGCCAGCAGCCGGGGACAGGGGTACGCCGGGGAGCTGTTTTTT

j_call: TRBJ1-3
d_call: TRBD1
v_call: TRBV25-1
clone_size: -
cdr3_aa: CASSEDRGLSGNTIYF
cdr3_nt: TGTGCCAGCAGTGAGGACAGGGGGCTATCGGGAAACACCATATATTTT

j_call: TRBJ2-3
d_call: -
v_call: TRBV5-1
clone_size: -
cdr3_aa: CASSFMASDTQYF
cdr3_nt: TGCGCCAGCAGCTTTATGGCTTCAGATACGCAGTATTTT

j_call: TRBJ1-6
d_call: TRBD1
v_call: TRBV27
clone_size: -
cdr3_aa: CASSLGTGFNSPLHF
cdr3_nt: TGTGCCAGCAGTCTCGGGACAGGTTTTAATTCACCCCTCCACTTT

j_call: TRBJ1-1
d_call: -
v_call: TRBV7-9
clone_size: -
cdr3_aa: CASSLEGLRAFF
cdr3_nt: TGTGCCAGCAGCTTAGAGGGACTAAGAGCTTTCTTT

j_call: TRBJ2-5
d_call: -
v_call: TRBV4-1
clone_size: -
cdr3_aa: CASSQSVRGETQYF
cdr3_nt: TGCGCCAGCAGCCAAAGTGTTCGGGGAGAGACCCAGTACTTC

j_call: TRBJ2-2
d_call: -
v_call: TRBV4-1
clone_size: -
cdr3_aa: CASSQLRGGGNTGELFF
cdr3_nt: TGCGCCAGCAGCCAATTAAGGGGAGGGGGGAACACCGGGGAGCTGTTTTTT

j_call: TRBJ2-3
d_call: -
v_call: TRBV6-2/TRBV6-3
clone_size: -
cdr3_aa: CASSYSGEGGTDTQYF
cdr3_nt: TGTGCCAGCAGTTACTCTGGCGAAGGGGGCACAGATACGCAGTATTTT

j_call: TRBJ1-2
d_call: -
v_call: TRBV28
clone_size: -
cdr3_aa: CASRPGAGTYGYTF
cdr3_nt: TGTGCCAGCAGGCCAGGGGCCGGCACCTACGGCTACACCTTC

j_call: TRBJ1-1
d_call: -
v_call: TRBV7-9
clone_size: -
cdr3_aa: CASSFDSFTEAFF
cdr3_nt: TGTGCCAGCAGCTTCGACTCGTTCACTGAAGCTTTCTTT

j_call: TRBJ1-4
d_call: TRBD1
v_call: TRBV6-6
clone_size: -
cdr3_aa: CASSPIRGSEGKLFF
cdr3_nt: TGTGCCAGCAGTCCGATCAGGGGGAGCGAAGGAAAACTGTTTTTT

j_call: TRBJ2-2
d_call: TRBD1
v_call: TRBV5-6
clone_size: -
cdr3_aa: CASRLRSTGINTGELFF
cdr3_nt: TGTGCCAGCAGATTGAGATCGACAGGGATAAACACCGGGGAGCTGTTTTTT

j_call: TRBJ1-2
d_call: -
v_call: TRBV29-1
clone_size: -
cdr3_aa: CSVAPGDYGYTF
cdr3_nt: TGCAGCGTCGCCCCGGGGGACTATGGCTACACCTTC

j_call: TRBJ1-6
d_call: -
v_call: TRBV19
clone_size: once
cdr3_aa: CASSGSTGTSPLHF
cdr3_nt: TGTGCCAGTAGTGGATCAACAGGGACTTCACCCCTCCACTTT

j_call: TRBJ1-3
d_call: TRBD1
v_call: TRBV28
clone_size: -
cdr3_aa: CASRWTGDGNTIYF
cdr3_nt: TGTGCCAGCAGGTGGACAGGGGATGGAAACACCATATATTTT

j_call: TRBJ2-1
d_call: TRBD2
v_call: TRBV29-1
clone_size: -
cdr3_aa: CSVEDPLAGGYNEQFF
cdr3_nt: TGCAGCGTTGAAGATCCCCTAGCGGGGGGATACAATGAGCAGTTCTTC

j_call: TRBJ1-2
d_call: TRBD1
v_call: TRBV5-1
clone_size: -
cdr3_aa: CASSLRGQGTRGYTF
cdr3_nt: TGCGCCAGCAGCTTGCGCGGACAGGGAACGCGGGGCTACACCTTC